These T cell receptor beta chains were read from a single sample in a study of blood T cell repertoires in COVID-19. Method: immunoSEQ multiplex PCR; TCRdb's copy keeps in-frame clones and lacks some. The sample contains about 180,000 clones, about 84% of which appear only once. Material for sequencing was PBMCs or T cells enriched from blood (not recorded which). The receptors here all came from a woman between 25 and 40 years old who had recovered from COVID-19. CDR3s include the opening cysteine and the closing phenylalanine or tryptophan. A D gene is named only where the DNA matches it firmly. A row's size may be missing; if present it is once, few, many or a size class.

>TRBV5-1|TRBD2|.|TRBJ2-3
CASSSSIINGGTDTQYF
TGCGCCAGCAGCTCCTCGATAATAAACGGGGGGACAGATACGCAGTATTTT
>TRBV5-1|.|few|TRBJ2-1
CASSPTSQAAYNEQFF
TGCGCCAGCAGCCCTACTAGTCAGGCAGCGTACAATGAGCAGTTCTTC
>TRBV7-9|.|.|TRBJ2-7
CASSLVSYEQYF
TGTGCCAGCAGCTTAGTGAGCTACGAGCAGTACTTC
>TRBV2|.|.|TRBJ2-2
CASSRDTGELFF
TGTGCCAGCAGTCGCGACACCGGGGAGCTGTTTTTT
>TRBV6-6|.|.|TRBJ2-3
CASSYSGGVTDTQYF
TGTGCCAGCAGTTACTCCGGGGGAGTGACAGATACGCAGTATTTT
>TRBV18|.|.|TRBJ1-2
CASSLMKTRGDYGYTF
TGTGCCAGCTCACTGATGAAAACCAGGGGAGACTATGGCTACACCTTC
>TRBV2|TRBD1|.|TRBJ2-3
CASSFGTGGTDTQYF
TGTGCCAGCAGTTTCGGGACAGGGGGAACAGATACGCAGTATTTT
>TRBV19|TRBD1|.|TRBJ1-2
CASSTNPRTGTNYGYTF
TGTGCCAGTAGTACTAACCCTAGGACAGGGACTAACTATGGCTACACCTTC
>TRBV5-1|TRBD1|.|TRBJ2-7
CASSLQGIYEQYF
TGCGCCAGCAGCTTACAGGGGATCTACGAGCAGTACTTC
>TRBV5-1|TRBD2|.|TRBJ2-5
CASSPASGRATQYF
TGCGCCAGCAGCCCGGCTAGCGGGAGGGCTACCCAGTACTTC
>TRBV6-2/TRBV6-3|.|.|TRBJ1-1
CASSTITGNTEAFF
TGTGCCAGCAGTACCATAACGGGGAACACTGAAGCTTTCTTT
>TRBV29-1|.|.|TRBJ2-3
CSEQDTDTQYF
TGCAGCGAACAGGACACAGATACGCAGTATTTT
>TRBV5-1|.|.|TRBJ2-2
CASSLAVSNTGELFF
TGCGCCAGCAGCTTGGCAGTTTCGAACACCGGGGAGCTGTTTTTT
>TRBV4-1|.|.|TRBJ2-7
CASSQEAGGSSYEQYF
TGCGCCAGCAGCCAAGAGGCCGGGGGAAGCTCCTACGAGCAGTACTTC
>TRBV12-3/TRBV12-4|.|.|TRBJ1-4
CASLGGSEKLFF
TGTGCCAGCTTGGGGGGGAGTGAAAAACTGTTTTTT
>TRBV5-4|TRBD2|.|TRBJ2-5
CASSLETSGKQETQYF
TGTGCCAGCAGCTTGGAGACTAGCGGGAAACAAGAGACCCAGTACTTC
>TRBV5-8|.|.|TRBJ1-1
CASSRRQGRYTEAFF
TGTGCCAGCAGCCGAAGGCAGGGGCGGTACACTGAAGCTTTCTTT
>TRBV9|.|.|TRBJ1-1
CASSVGLWTEAFF
TGTGCCAGCAGCGTGGGACTGTGGACTGAAGCTTTCTTT
>TRBV4-1|.|.|TRBJ1-5
CASSQGLQENQPQHF
TGCGCCAGCAGCCAAGGGTTACAGGAGAATCAGCCCCAGCATTTT
>TRBV18|.|few|TRBJ2-7
CASSPGGTEQYF
TGTGCCAGCTCACCGGGGGGAACTGAGCAGTACTTC
>TRBV5-4|.|.|TRBJ1-2
CASSAQARDYGYTF
TGTGCCAGCAGCGCACAGGCAAGGGACTATGGCTACACCTTC
>TRBV28|TRBD1|.|TRBJ2-3
CASSLVDRENTQYF
TGTGCCAGCAGTTTAGTTGACAGGGAGAATACGCAGTATTTT
>TRBV24-1|.|.|TRBJ2-2
CATSDSTVTNTGELFF
TGTGCCACCAGTGATTCGACAGTGACGAACACCGGGGAGCTGTTTTTT
>TRBV28|.|once|TRBJ2-7
CASSFYRSSGTYEQYF
TGTGCCAGCAGTTTTTATAGGAGTAGTGGAACCTACGAGCAGTACTTC
>TRBV27|.|.|TRBJ2-5
CASSPYGSRETQYF
TGTGCCAGCAGTCCCTACGGGAGTCGAGAGACCCAGTACTTC
>TRBV28|.|.|TRBJ1-5
CASSPDSNQPQHF
TGTGCCAGCAGCCCAGATAGCAATCAGCCCCAGCATTTT
>TRBV4-2|.|once|TRBJ2-5
CASSQDTRELETQYF
TGTGCCAGCAGCCAAGACACGCGGGAACTTGAGACCCAGTACTTC
>TRBV18|.|.|TRBJ1-1
CASSPPEGLVNTEAFF
TGTGCCAGCTCACCACCGGAGGGGCTAGTGAACACTGAAGCTTTCTTT
>TRBV6-5|.|once|TRBJ1-1
CASSQGWTEAFF
TGTGCCAGCAGTCAGGGGTGGACTGAAGCTTTCTTT
>TRBV29-1|TRBD2|once|TRBJ2-3
CSVGGGRRDTQYF
TGCAGCGTTGGGGGCGGGAGAAGAGATACGCAGTATTTT
>TRBV6-4|TRBD2|.|TRBJ2-1
CASRSLRLALAYNEQFF
TGTGCCAGCAGGTCCCTAAGACTAGCACTGGCCTACAATGAGCAGTTCTTC
>TRBV6-5|.|.|TRBJ2-7
CASSWAGGPHEQYF
TGTGCCAGCAGTTGGGCCGGAGGCCCCCACGAGCAGTACTTC
>TRBV5-6|TRBD1|.|TRBJ2-7
CASSLSGTGPREYF
TGTGCCAGCAGCTTATCCGGGACAGGGCCCAGGGAGTACTTC
>TRBV7-2|.|.|TRBJ1-1
CASSLQGPNTEAFF
TGTGCCAGCAGTCTACAGGGCCCTAACACTGAAGCTTTCTTT
>TRBV28|TRBD2|.|TRBJ2-3
CASSLFLAGVVIDTQYF
TGTGCCAGCAGTTTATTTCTAGCGGGAGTTGTTATTGATACGCAGTATTTT
>TRBV27|.|.|TRBJ1-1
CASSSWGLNTEAFF
TGTGCCAGCAGTTCCTGGGGCTTGAACACTGAAGCTTTCTTT
>TRBV6-1|.|.|TRBJ1-5
CASSEAFWDTNQHF
TGTGCCAGCAGTGAAGCCTTTTGGGACACCAACCAGCATTTT
>TRBV5-4|TRBD2|.|TRBJ2-1
CASSSGLAGDDEQFF
TGTGCCAGCAGTTCGGGACTAGCGGGAGATGATGAGCAGTTCTTC
>TRBV5-1|TRBD2|.|TRBJ2-3
CASSLATSGYSDTQYF
TGCGCCAGCAGCTTGGCGACTAGCGGTTACTCAGATACGCAGTATTTT
>TRBV27|TRBD2|.|TRBJ2-1
CASSLSREGNEQFF
TGTGCCAGCAGTTTATCTCGGGAGGGGAATGAGCAGTTCTTC
>TRBV9|TRBD1|.|TRBJ2-7
CASSPGQIYEQYF
TGTGCCAGCAGCCCGGGACAGATCTACGAGCAGTACTTC
>TRBV13|TRBD2|.|TRBJ2-7
CASSLTSGYYEQYF
TGTGCCAGCAGCTTGACTAGCGGGTATTACGAGCAGTACTTC
>TRBV27|.|.|TRBJ1-5
CASSSSYQPQHF
TGTGCCAGCAGTTCCTCGTATCAGCCCCAGCATTTT
>TRBV25-1|.|.|TRBJ1-4
CASSQEGEATNEKLFF
TGTGCCAGCAGTCAGGAAGGGGAGGCAACTAATGAAAAACTGTTTTTT
>TRBV5-6|TRBD1|.|TRBJ2-5
CASSLDGTGLLETQYF
TGTGCCAGCAGCTTGGATGGGACAGGGCTTTTGGAGACCCAGTACTTC
>TRBV28|.|.|TRBJ2-3
CAHGELPSTDTQYF
TGTGCCCACGGAGAGCTCCCTAGCACAGATACGCAGTATTTT
>TRBV28|.|.|TRBJ2-6
CASSFGASGANVLTF
TGTGCCAGCAGTTTTGGGGCGTCTGGGGCCAACGTCCTGACTTTC
>TRBV3-1/TRBV3-2|TRBD2|.|TRBJ2-2
CASSPARSSGTSWTLYTGELFF
TGTGCCAGCAGCCCAGCAAGGTCTTCCGGGACTAGCTGGACTTTGTACACCGGGGAGCTGTTTTTT
>TRBV29-1|.|.|TRBJ2-5
CSALGAWETQYF
TGCAGCGCGCTAGGAGCTTGGGAGACCCAGTACTTC
>TRBV5-8|.|.|TRBJ1-2
CASSLVLVGQGSGYTF
TGTGCCAGCAGCTTGGTTCTCGTTGGCCAGGGCAGTGGCTACACCTTC
>TRBV18|TRBD1|few|TRBJ1-1
CASSPQGANTEAFF
TGTGCCAGCTCACCACAGGGGGCGAACACTGAAGCTTTCTTT
>TRBV6-4|.|.|TRBJ2-7
CASSERETGYEQYF
TGTGCCAGCAGTGAGAGGGAGACTGGGTACGAGCAGTACTTC
>TRBV27|TRBD1|.|TRBJ2-7
CASSWGQGAEQYF
TGTGCCAGCAGTTGGGGACAGGGGGCCGAGCAGTACTTC
>TRBV2|TRBD1|.|TRBJ2-7
CASTIDRGLSEQYF
TGTGCCAGCACCATAGACAGGGGGCTCTCCGAGCAGTACTTC